This T cell receptor (beta chain) was sequenced for a study of T cells in Graves' hyperthyroidism and ophthalmopathy. Overall study findings and caveats: Through a model of 13 V-J features, ophthalmopathy was separated from stable hyperthyroidism.

After removal of 5 bases from V and 2 bases from J, the junction contained 4 bases not matched to a gene. The germline V gene encodes CDR1 MNHEY and CDR2 SVGAGI. The CDR3 sequence is 16 residues long. As regards this clonotype: Its antigen is not known.

RNA transcripts served as the template for amplifying TCR beta CDR3 regions. During a first-round RT-PCR of the TCR CDR3, the HTBI primer set was used. TCRdb re-derived calls from the multiplex PCR reads in MiXCR, one entry per CDR3 protein. Of roughly 93,000 distinct CDR3 sequences in the sample, around 52% were seen once. The TCR was taken from a woman aged 40 to 50 with Graves' hyperthyroidism. The chain links TRBV6-5 to TRBJ1-4; 11 bases agree with TRBD1. The sequenced sample consisted of blood. The CDR3 loop is CASSIRTGGTNEKLFF. As DNA, the CDR3 is TGTGCCAGCAGTATACGGACAGGGGGCACTAATGAAAAACTGTTTTTT.